Following are 5 T cell receptor beta chains from one sample sequenced in a study of T cell changes during pregnancy in multiple sclerosis. The protocol was immunoSEQ multiplex PCR, while the TCRdb copy is restricted to in-frame clones and leaves out a portion. The top ten clones hold 1% to 1.5% of a sample with around 68,000 clones, 91% of them seen once. The sample here was peripheral blood, taken after pregnancy. The source is a female donor in good health, enrolled as a control in a pregnancy study.

The chain employs TRBV2 and TRBJ1-2, with D perhaps TRBD1 (5 bases). CDR3 size: 16 residues. Germline-derived CDR1 and CDR2 are SNHLY and FYNNEI. The germline V and J ends were trimmed by 2 bases and 2 bases, with 15 bases remaining between them. The CDR3 here is CASSERGVTVNYGYTF. CDR3 DNA: TGTGCCAGCAGTGAACGGGGGGTGACAGTAAACTATGGCTACACCTTC.

J is TRBJ2-5 and V is TRBV9, with a possible D match to TRBD2 (7 bases). This CDR3 is built from 16 residues. Germline V CDR1 and CDR2: SGDLS, YYNGEE. Trimming removed 4 bases at V and 2 bases at J, with 18 bases between. CDR3 nucleotide sequence: TGTGCCAGCAGCCCTCGGGGGGCGGCAACGCAAGAGACCCAGTACTTC. Translating it yields CASSPRGAATQETQYF. Using reference TRBV9 and TRBJ2-5 for the parts outside the CDR3, the full variable domain is DSGVTQTPKHLITATGQRVTLRCSPRSGDLSVYWYQQSLDQGLQFLIQYYNGEERAKGNILERFSAQQFPDLHSELNLSSLELGDSALYFCASSPRGAATQETQYFGPGTRLLVL.

This clone was seen only once. V gene TRBV5-1 combines with J gene TRBJ2-7; D might be TRBD1 (6 bases). Trimming removed 1 base at V and 2 bases at J, with 13 bases between. CDR3 length equals 15 residues. Looked up from germline, CDR1 is SGHRS and CDR2 is YFSETQ. The CDR3 protein is CASSLISGTTYEQYF. The CDR3 DNA reads as TGCGCCAGCAGCTTGATATCCGGGACAACCTACGAGCAGTACTTC.

The V call is TRBV30, the J call TRBJ1-2; TRBD1 might be the D (5 bases). The CDR3 is made up of 15 amino acids. CDR1 is GTSNPN and CDR2 is SVGIG in the germline V gene (reference sequence). V was clipped by 3 bases and J by 4 bases, with 18 bases between them. CDR3 nucleotide sequence: TGTGCCTGGAGCCCTGACACAGGAAGCTTCTATGGCTACACCTTC. Its protein product is CAWSPDTGSFYGYTF.

This clone appeared once. V usage is TRBV7-2 and J usage is TRBJ2-5; 11 bases are shared with TRBD2. Trimming took 6 bases from V and 5 from J; bases not matched to a gene: 5. Germline V CDR1 and CDR2: SGHTA, FQGNSA. CDR3 length: 14 residues. CDR3 nucleotide sequence: TGTGCCAGCAGAAAAGGACTAGCGGGCGAGACCCAGTACTTC. Translated: CASRKGLAGETQYF.